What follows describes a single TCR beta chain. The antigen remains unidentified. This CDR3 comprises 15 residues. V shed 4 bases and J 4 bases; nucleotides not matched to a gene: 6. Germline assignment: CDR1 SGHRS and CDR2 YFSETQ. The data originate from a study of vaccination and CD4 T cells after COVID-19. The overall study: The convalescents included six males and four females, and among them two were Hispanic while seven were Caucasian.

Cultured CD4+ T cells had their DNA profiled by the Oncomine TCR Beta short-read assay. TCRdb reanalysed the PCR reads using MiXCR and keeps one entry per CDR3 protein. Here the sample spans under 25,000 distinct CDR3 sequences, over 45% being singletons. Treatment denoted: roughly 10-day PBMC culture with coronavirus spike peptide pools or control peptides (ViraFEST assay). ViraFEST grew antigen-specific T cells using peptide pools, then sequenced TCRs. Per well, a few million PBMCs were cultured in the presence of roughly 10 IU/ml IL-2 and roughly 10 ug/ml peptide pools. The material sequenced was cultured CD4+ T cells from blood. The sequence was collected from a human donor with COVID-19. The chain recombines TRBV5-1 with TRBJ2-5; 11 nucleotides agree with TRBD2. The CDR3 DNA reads TGCGCCAGCAGCAGGGGGACTAGCGGAAGAGAGACCCAGTACTTC. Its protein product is CASSRGTSGRETQYF.